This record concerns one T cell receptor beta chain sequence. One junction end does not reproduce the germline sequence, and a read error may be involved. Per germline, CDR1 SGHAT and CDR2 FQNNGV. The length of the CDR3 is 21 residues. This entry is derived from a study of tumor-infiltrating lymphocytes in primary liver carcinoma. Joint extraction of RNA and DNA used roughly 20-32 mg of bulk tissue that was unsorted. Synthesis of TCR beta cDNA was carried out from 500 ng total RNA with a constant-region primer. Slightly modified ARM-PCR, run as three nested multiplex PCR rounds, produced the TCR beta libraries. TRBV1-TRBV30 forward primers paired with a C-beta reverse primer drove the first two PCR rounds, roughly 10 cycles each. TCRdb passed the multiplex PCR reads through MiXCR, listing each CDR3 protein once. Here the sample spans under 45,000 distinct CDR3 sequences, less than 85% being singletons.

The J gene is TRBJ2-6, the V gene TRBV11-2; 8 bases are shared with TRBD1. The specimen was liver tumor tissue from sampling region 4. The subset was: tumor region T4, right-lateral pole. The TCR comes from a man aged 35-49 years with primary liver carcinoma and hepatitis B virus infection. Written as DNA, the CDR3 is TGTGCCTGCAGCGTGGGGGGAGACAGGGGCATTTCCCTCCCTGGGGCCAACGTCCTGACTTTC. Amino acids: CACSVGGDRGISLPGANVLTF.